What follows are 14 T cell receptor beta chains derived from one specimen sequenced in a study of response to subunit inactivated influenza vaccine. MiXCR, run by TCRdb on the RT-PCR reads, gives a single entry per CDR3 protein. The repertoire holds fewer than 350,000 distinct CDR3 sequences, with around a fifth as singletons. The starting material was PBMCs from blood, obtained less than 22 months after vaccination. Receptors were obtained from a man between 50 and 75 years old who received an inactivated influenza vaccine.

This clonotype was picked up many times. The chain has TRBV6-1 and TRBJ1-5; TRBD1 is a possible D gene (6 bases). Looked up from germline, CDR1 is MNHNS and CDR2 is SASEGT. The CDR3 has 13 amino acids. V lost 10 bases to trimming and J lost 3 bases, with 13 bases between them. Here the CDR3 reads CATSRDNNQPQHF. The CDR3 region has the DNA TGTGCCACATCCAGGGACAACAATCAGCCCCAGCATTTT.

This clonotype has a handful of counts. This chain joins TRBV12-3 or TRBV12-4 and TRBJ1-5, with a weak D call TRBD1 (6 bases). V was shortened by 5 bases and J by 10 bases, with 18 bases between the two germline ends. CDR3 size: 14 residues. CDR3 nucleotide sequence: TGTGCCAGCAGTCCCGGGACATCTTCCTTCCCCCAGCATTTT. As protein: CASSPGTSSFPQHF.

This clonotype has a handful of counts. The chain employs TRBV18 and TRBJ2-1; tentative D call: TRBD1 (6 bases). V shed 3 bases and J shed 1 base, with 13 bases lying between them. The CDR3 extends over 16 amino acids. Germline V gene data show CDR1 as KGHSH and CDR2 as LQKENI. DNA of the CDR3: TGTGCCAGCTCACCTTGGTCGACAGGTTCCTACAATGAGCAGTTCTTC. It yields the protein CASSPWSTGSYNEQFF.

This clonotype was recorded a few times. CDR3 in DNA: TGCAGCGTTGGAGGGGGGACTCTGAGGGGCTATGGCTACACCTTC. Translation gives CSVGGGTLRGYGYTF. The chain links TRBV29-1 to TRBJ1-2, with D possibly matching TRBD1 (6 bases). The CDR3 is 15 residues long. Germline assignment: CDR1 SQVTM and CDR2 ANQGSEA. Between the trimmed V and J ends, which lost 4 bases and 4 bases, there was a span of 19 bases.

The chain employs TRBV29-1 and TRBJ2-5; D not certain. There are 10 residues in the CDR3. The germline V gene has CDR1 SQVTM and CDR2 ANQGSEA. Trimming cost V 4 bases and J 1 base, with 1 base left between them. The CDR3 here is CSVGQETQYF. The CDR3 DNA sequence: TGCAGCGTTGGCCAAGAGACCCAGTACTTC.

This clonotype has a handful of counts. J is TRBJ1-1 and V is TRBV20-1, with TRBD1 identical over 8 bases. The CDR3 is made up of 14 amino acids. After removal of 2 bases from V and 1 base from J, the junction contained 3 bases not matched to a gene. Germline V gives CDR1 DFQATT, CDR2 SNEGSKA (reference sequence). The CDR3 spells CSARRQGQNTEAFF. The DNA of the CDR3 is TGCAGTGCTAGAAGACAGGGGCAGAACACTGAAGCTTTCTTT.

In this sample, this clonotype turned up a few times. The CDR3 region has the DNA TGCAGCGTTAGACCCCCTTCAGATACGCAGTATTTT. Translating it yields CSVRPPSDTQYF. This chain uses TRBV29-1 with TRBJ2-3; D gene ambiguous. CDR3 length equals 12 residues. Trimming took off 5 bases at V and 4 bases at J, with 10 bases between the two ends. The germline V gene encodes CDR1 SQVTM and CDR2 ANQGSEA.

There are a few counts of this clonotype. The CDR3 region is CASSMTGGEGYTF. The CDR3, as DNA: TGTGCCAGCAGCATGACTGGGGGAGAAGGCTACACCTTC. The V call is TRBV2, the J call TRBJ1-2; D is perhaps TRBD1 (5 bases). The CDR3 has 13 amino acids. Trimming pared 6 bases from V and 8 bases from J, leaving 16 bases between. Germline V gives CDR1 SNHLY, CDR2 FYNNEI.

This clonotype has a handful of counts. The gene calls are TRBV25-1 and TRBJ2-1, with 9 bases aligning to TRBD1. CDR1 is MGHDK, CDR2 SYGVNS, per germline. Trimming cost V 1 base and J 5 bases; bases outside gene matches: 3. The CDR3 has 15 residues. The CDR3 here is CASSEWRTGDNEQFF. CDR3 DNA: TGTGCCAGCAGTGAATGGAGGACAGGGGACAATGAGCAGTTCTTC.

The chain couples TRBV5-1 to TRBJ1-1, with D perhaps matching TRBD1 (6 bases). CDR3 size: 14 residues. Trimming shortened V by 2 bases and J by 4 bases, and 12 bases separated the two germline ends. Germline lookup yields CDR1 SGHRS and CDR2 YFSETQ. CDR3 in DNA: TGCGCCAGCAGCTTTAGACAGGCTCCCACTGAAGCTTTCTTT. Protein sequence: CASSFRQAPTEAFF.

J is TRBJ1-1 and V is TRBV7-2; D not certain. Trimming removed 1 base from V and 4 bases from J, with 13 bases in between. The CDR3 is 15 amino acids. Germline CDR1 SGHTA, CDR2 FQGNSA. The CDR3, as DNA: TGTGCCAGCAGCTTAGGTTTAGGGCCAACCACTGAAGCTTTCTTT. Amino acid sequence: CASSLGLGPTTEAFF.

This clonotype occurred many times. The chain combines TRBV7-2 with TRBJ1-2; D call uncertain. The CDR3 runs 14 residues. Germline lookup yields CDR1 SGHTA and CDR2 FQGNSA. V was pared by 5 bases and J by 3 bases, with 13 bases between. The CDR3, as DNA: TGTGCCAGCAGCCCGTCCCCGAGGGACTATGGCTACACCTTC. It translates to CASSPSPRDYGYTF.

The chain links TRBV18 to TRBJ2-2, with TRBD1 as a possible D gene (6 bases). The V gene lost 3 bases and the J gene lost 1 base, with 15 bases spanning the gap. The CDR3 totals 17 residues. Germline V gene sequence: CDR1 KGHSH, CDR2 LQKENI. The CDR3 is CASSPKTGFENTGELFF. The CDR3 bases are TGTGCCAGCTCACCTAAAACAGGGTTTGAGAACACCGGGGAGCTGTTTTTT.

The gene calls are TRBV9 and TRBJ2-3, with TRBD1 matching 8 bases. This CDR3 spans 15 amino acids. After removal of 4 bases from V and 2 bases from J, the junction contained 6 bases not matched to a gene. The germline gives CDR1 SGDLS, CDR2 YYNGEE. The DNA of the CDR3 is TGTGCCAGCAGCCCCAGGACAGGGTTCACAGATACGCAGTATTTT. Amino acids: CASSPRTGFTDTQYF.